Presented here are 25 T cell receptor beta chains from one specimen sequenced in a study of CD8 T cells in ankylosing spondylitis. TCRdb reprocessed the 5' RACE reads via MiXCR and lists one record per CDR3 protein. Of around 340,000 distinct CDR3 sequences listed, 20% to 25% are singletons. Sample: blood, either unsorted or a sorted T cell fraction (not recorded which). All receptors come from a male donor with ankylosing spondylitis or in good health (not recorded which).

This clonotype was observed a few times. The J gene is TRBJ2-1, the V gene TRBV11-2, with D perhaps being TRBD1 or TRBD2 (5 bases each). Germline CDR1 and CDR2: SGHAT and FQNNGV. Between the trimmed V and J ends, which lost 2 bases and 0 bases, there was a span of 11 bases. This CDR3 comprises 16 residues. The CDR3 region is CASSLKVGASYNEQFF. CDR3 nucleotide sequence: TGTGCCAGCAGCTTAAAGGTCGGGGCCTCCTACAATGAGCAGTTCTTC.

The rearrangement uses TRBV4-1 and TRBJ2-7; a possible D gene is TRBD2 (5 bases). V was cut by 0 bases and J by 5 bases, with 14 bases left in between. This CDR3 is built from 15 residues. Germline V lookup: CDR1 MGHRA, CDR2 YSYEKL. CDR3 coding DNA: TGCGCCAGCAGCCAAGATCTCGGGGTAACGAACGAGCAGTACTTC. It encodes CASSQDLGVTNEQYF.

This clonotype came up a few times. The rearrangement links TRBV2 to TRBJ2-3; 7 positions agree with TRBD2. V gave up 3 bases and J gave up 5 bases; unmatched junction bases: 11. Germline V CDR1 and CDR2: SNHLY, FYNNEI. CDR3 size: 16 residues. The CDR3 nucleotides are TGTGCCAGCAGTGATGAGCGGGGTTTGGAGGGAGATACGCAGTATTTT. Translating gives CASSDERGLEGDTQYF.

The CDR3 here is CAGAGGNYNEQFF. The CDR3 region has the DNA TGTGCCGGGGCGGGGGGGAACTACAATGAGCAGTTCTTC. The rearrangement uses TRBV28 and TRBJ2-1; 9 bases match TRBD2. The CDR3 is made up of 13 amino acids. Germline loops: CDR1 MDHEN, CDR2 SYDVKM. With V trimmed by 11 bases and J by 3 bases, 5 bases remained unmatched.

This clonotype was detected only a few times. This rearrangement joins TRBV15 to TRBJ2-5; D is unclear. Per germline, CDR1 LNHNV and CDR2 YYDKDF (reference sequence). The V end lost 0 bases, the J end lost 5 bases, and 10 bases lay between the germline ends. The CDR3 has 14 residues. The CDR3 here is CATSRDKGWETQYF. As DNA, the CDR3 is TGTGCCACCAGCAGAGATAAGGGCTGGGAGACCCAGTACTTC. The whole variable domain, filled in from reference TRBV15 and TRBJ2-5, reads DAMVIQNPRYQVTQFGKPVTLSCSQTLNHNVMYWYQQKSSQAPKLLFHYYDKDFNNEADTPDNFQSRRPNTSFCFLDIRSPGLGDTAMYLCATSRDKGWETQYFGPGTRLLVL.

This clonotype was counted at least ten times. CDR3 residues: CASSLEEETQYF. The CDR3 nucleotides read TGTGCCAGCAGCTTGGAAGAGGAGACCCAGTACTTC. The chain employs TRBV5-4 and TRBJ2-5; no firm D call. The CDR3 totals 12 residues. Per the germline V gene, CDR1 is SGHNT and CDR2 is YYREEE (reference sequence). Trimming took 0 bases from V and 5 from J, leaving 5 bases between them.

This clonotype was detected only a few times. The chain links TRBV4-1 to TRBJ2-7; possibly TRBD2 for D (5 bases). Looked up from germline, CDR1 is MGHRA and CDR2 is YSYEKL. This CDR3 contains 15 residues. Trimming took off 0 bases at V and 1 base at J, with 10 bases between the two ends. The CDR3 nucleotides are TGCGCCAGCAGCCAAGACCCGGGGAGATCCTACGAGCAGTACTTC. Translating it yields CASSQDPGRSYEQYF.

This clonotype was counted only a few times. The chain links TRBV10-3 to TRBJ2-1, with TRBD2 matching 8 bases. This CDR3 spans 15 amino acids. Germline CDR1 and CDR2: ENHRY and SYGVKD. The ends lost 2 bases at V and 8 bases at J; junction bases unmatched: 8. The CDR3 coding sequence is TGTGCCATCAGTGAGCCCCTCCGGGGGGGACATGAGCAGTTCTTC. This sequence encodes CAISEPLRGGHEQFF.

This clonotype was observed a handful of times. The V gene is TRBV11-2, the J gene TRBJ2-3; 9 bases agree with TRBD2. CDR1 and CDR2 from the germline V gene are SGHAT and FQNNGV. Trimming took 1 base from V and 6 from J; bases not matched to a gene: 20. This CDR3 is built from 20 residues. CDR3 DNA sequence: TGTGCCAGCAGCTTAGTAGGGGGACTAGCCGGAACTCCCTCCGCGGATACGCAGTATTTT. Residues: CASSLVGGLAGTPSADTQYF.

Many counts were recorded for this clonotype. The chain carries TRBV6-1 and TRBJ1-5; D unresolved. This CDR3 region has 15 residues. Trimming took 2 bases from V and 5 from J, leaving 13 bases between them. CDR1 and CDR2 from the germline V gene are MNHNS and SASEGT. The CDR3 DNA sequence: TGTGCCAGCAGTGAAATTCCCAGCCTCGATCAGCCCCAGCATTTT. Amino acid sequence: CASSEIPSLDQPQHF.

V and J are TRBV5-6 and TRBJ2-1; 10 positions agree with TRBD1. V dropped 6 bases and J dropped 5; count of bases not matched to a gene: 17. This CDR3 spans 18 amino acids. In germline, CDR1 is SGHDT, CDR2 YYEEEE. CDR3 in amino acids: CASTTRDRGQRVDNEQFF. CDR3 coding DNA: TGTGCCAGCACCACCCGGGACAGGGGACAGAGGGTTGACAATGAGCAGTTCTTC.

The table lists this clonotype with a few counts. The chain has TRBV6-1 and TRBJ1-1; TRBD1 might be the D (5 bases). Trimming removed 6 bases at V and 2 bases at J, with 10 bases between. The germline CDR1 and CDR2 sequences are MNHNS and SASEGT. This CDR3 region has 13 residues. The CDR3 nucleotides read TGTGCCAGCAGCAGGGACCCCAACACTGAAGCTTTCTTT. It yields the protein CASSRDPNTEAFF.

V is TRBV5-1 and J is TRBJ2-5; 11 positions agree with TRBD2. The trim removed 4 bases at V and 5 bases at J, leaving 13 bases unmatched. The germline V gene has CDR1 SGHRS and CDR2 YFSETQ. This CDR3 is built from 17 residues. CDR3 nucleotide sequence: TGCGCCAGCAGCCAGAATAGCGGGGGGGCCCGAGGGGAGACCCAGTACTTC. Protein product: CASSQNSGGARGETQYF. The complete variable domain, with remaining parts taken from reference TRBV5-1 and TRBJ2-5, reads KAGVTQTPRYLIKTRGQQVTLSCSPISGHRSVSWYQQTPGQGLQFLFEYFSETQRNKGNFPGRFSGRQFSNSRSEMNVSTLELGDSALYLCASSQNSGGARGETQYFGPGTRLLVL.

V usage is TRBV24-1 and J usage is TRBJ1-5; TRBD1 is a possible D gene (6 bases). With 4 bases removed from V and 3 bases from J, the gap between germline ends came to 9 bases. CDR1 is KGHDR and CDR2 is SFDVKD in the germline V gene. This CDR3 has 14 residues. The CDR3 loop reads CATSDGQHNQPQHF. CDR3 DNA: TGTGCCACCAGTGACGGACAGCACAATCAGCCCCAGCATTTT.

This clonotype was seen a handful of times. The V and J genes are TRBV12-3 or TRBV12-4 and TRBJ1-4; TRBD1 might be the D (5 bases). This CDR3 has 13 residues. The ends were cut back, 5 bases at V and 12 bases at J, with 16 bases in the middle. The CDR3 region is CASSPPGGYELFF. CDR3 in DNA: TGTGCCAGCAGTCCCCCCGGGGGGTATGAACTGTTTTTT.

The DNA for the CDR3 is TGTGCCAGCTCATCAAGGATCCACGGAGGTACGACAGTCTTCTCCTACGAGCAGTACTTC. This gives the protein CASSSRIHGGTTVFSYEQYF. The chain carries TRBV18 and TRBJ2-7; either TRBD1 or TRBD2 may fit D (5 bases each). V was cut by 5 bases and J by 0 bases, with 29 bases left in between. The CDR3 has 20 residues. CDR1 KGHSH and CDR2 LQKENI come from the germline V gene.

The CDR3: CASSYPTQGRGETQYF. For the CDR3, the DNA is TGTGCCAGCAGTTATCCTACACAGGGTCGAGGAGAGACCCAGTACTTC. The chain has TRBV2 and TRBJ2-5; D is perhaps TRBD1 (6 bases). V was cut by 5 bases and J by 4 bases, with 20 bases left in between. CDR3 size: 16 residues. Germline assignment: CDR1 SNHLY and CDR2 FYNNEI.

This chain uses TRBV12-3 or TRBV12-4 with TRBJ2-7, with unresolved D. The CDR3 loop spans 12 amino acids. The V gene lost 8 bases and the J gene lost 4 bases, with 12 bases spanning the gap. Written as DNA, the CDR3 is TGTGCCAGCGGTCCGGTGGGGTACGAGCAGTACTTC. The encoded protein is CASGPVGYEQYF.

The rearrangement links TRBV12-3 or TRBV12-4 to TRBJ2-5; D possibly matches TRBD1 or TRBD2 (5 bases each). The ends were cut back, 1 base at V and 5 bases at J, with 14 bases in the middle. The CDR3 extends over 15 amino acids. The CDR3 here is CASSLGSRGAETQYF. The CDR3 DNA follows: TGTGCCAGCAGTTTAGGGAGTCGAGGGGCGGAGACCCAGTACTTC.

CDR3 in DNA: TGTGCCAGCAGCCCCCATCCTGGGCTAGCGGGGGCCAGCACAGATACGCAGTATTTT. Translated, it gives CASSPHPGLAGASTDTQYF. The chain recombines TRBV21-1 with TRBJ2-3; TRBD2, the table's D call, was not compared with the DNA. TRBV21-1 constitutes a pseudogene. The CDR3 covers 19 residues.

The rearrangement uses TRBV20-1 and TRBJ2-2; 7 nucleotides agree with TRBD2. Germline assignment: CDR1 DFQATT and CDR2 SNEGSKA (reference sequence). V was clipped by 6 bases and J by 6 bases; unmatched bases: 10. The CDR3 loop spans 14 amino acids. The CDR3 sequence is CSAAGRGYAGELFF. CDR3 nucleotide sequence: TGCAGTGCGGCGGGGCGGGGGTATGCCGGGGAGCTGTTTTTT.

This clonotype showed up just a few times. This chain joins TRBV27 and TRBJ2-5; 8 bases line up with TRBD2. Germline-derived CDR1 and CDR2 are MNHEY and SMNVEV (reference sequence). This CDR3 has 13 amino acids. V trimming: 8 bases; J trimming: 4 bases; junction bases outside the gene matches: 6. CDR3 in amino acids: CASQRTSRETQYF. CDR3 coding DNA: TGTGCCAGCCAAAGGACTAGCAGAGAGACCCAGTACTTC.

This clonotype was detected a few times. The chain joins TRBV10-3 to TRBJ2-2; 12 bases are shared with TRBD2. V lost 8 bases to trimming and J lost 4 bases; unmatched junction nucleotides: 8. Germline values: CDR1 ENHRY, CDR2 SYGVKD. CDR3 length: 16 residues. CDR3 DNA: TGTGCCATCGCTAGCGGGGGGGCCTCATCCACCGGGGAGCTGTTTTTT. Its protein product is CAIASGGASSTGELFF.

V gene TRBV20-1 combines with J gene TRBJ2-6; D gene unclear. Per germline, CDR1 DFQATT and CDR2 SNEGSKA (reference sequence). V was pared by 6 bases and J by 2 bases, with 8 bases between. This CDR3 has 13 residues. This CDR3 reads CSAFSPGANVLTF. CDR3 nucleotides: TGCAGTGCCTTCAGTCCTGGGGCCAACGTCCTGACTTTC.

In this sample, this clonotype turned up a few times. This chain connects TRBV9 to TRBJ2-5; a weak D match, TRBD1 (5 bases). This CDR3 is 16 amino acids long. V was trimmed by 3 bases and J by 5 bases, leaving 20 bases between them. Germline assignment: CDR1 SGDLS and CDR2 YYNGEE. CDR3 DNA: TGTGCCAGCAGCGAGGGAAGGGGCGGCCCTAGGGAGACCCAGTACTTC. It encodes CASSEGRGGPRETQYF.